This TCR beta chain was sequenced in a study of blood T cell repertoires in COVID-19. Method: immunoSEQ multiplex PCR; TCRdb's copy keeps in-frame clones and lacks some. The sample lists 40,000 to 50,000 clones; approximately 91% were seen once. CDR1 and CDR2 (germline): SGDLS, YYNGEE. This CDR3 spans 16 amino acids. The ends were cut back, 0 bases at V and 4 bases at J, with 15 bases in the middle. This receptor was identified in a man between 50 and 59 years old with active COVID-19. The genes are TRBV9 and TRBJ2-3; TRBD2 might be the D (5 bases). The sample comprised peripheral blood. Written as DNA, the CDR3 is TGTGCCAGCAGCGTAGAACACCGGACTCCTTCAGATACGCAGTATTTT. This sequence encodes CASSVEHRTPSDTQYF.